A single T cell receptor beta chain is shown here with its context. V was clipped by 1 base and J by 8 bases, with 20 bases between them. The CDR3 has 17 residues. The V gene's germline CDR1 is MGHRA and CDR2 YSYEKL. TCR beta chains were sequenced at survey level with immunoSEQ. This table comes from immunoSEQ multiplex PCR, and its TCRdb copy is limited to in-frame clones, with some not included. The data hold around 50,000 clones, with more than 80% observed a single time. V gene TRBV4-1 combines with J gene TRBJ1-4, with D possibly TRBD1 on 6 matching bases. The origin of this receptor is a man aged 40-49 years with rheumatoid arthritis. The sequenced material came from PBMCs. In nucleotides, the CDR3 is TGCGCCAGCAGCCAAGTGTTGATGGGGGGGCTGGGGGAAAAACTGTTTTTT. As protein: CASSQVLMGGLGEKLFF.